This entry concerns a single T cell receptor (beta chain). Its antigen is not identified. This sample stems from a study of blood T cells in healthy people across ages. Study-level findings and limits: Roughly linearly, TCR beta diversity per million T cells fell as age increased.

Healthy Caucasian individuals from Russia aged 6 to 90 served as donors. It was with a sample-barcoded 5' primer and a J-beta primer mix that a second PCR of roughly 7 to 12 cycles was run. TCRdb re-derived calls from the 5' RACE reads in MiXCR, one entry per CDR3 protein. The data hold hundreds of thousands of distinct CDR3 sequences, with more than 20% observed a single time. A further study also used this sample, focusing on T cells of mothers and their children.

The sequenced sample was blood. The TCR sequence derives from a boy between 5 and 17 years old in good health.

As DNA, the CDR3 is TGCAGTGCTCCCAAGACTAGCGGGAGAACAGATACGCAGTATTTT. Amino acid sequence: CSAPKTSGRTDTQYF. V gene TRBV20-1 combines with J gene TRBJ2-3, with 12 bases lining up with TRBD2. Trimming removed 5 bases from V and 3 bases from J; junction bases left unmatched: 6. The germline gives CDR1 DFQATT, CDR2 SNEGSKA (reference sequence). The CDR3 length is 15 residues.